This paragraph covers one T cell receptor beta chain sequence. Peripheral blood CD8+ and CD4+ T cells were profiled by TCR beta sequencing. The authors negatively isolated CD8+ and CD4+ T cells and FACS-enriched TEMRA cells. After extraction with the RNeasy kit, roughly 0.5 to 1 ug of the RNA was reverse transcribed using random hexamers. Each CDR3 protein is one row after TCRdb ran MiXCR on the immunoSEQ multiplex PCR reads. The sample contains 130,000 or so distinct CDR3 sequences, 95% of which appear only once. Trimming removed 5 bases from V and 3 bases from J, with 4 bases in between. The CDR3 is 12 residues long. The germline V gene encodes CDR1 SEHNR and CDR2 FQNEAQ (reference sequence). This specimen belongs to a study of CD8 T cells in Susac syndrome.

This TCR was sampled from a human donor with multiple sclerosis. The specimen was CD4+ T cells from PBMCs. V is TRBV7-9 and J is TRBJ2-2, with unresolved D. The CDR3 here is CASSSDTGELFF. CDR3 coding DNA: TGTGCCAGCAGCAGCGACACCGGGGAGCTGTTTTTT.